A selection of T cell receptor beta chains follows, all from one sample in a study of naive and memory T cell subsets. Each CDR3 protein is one row after TCRdb ran MiXCR on the UMI-ligation and nested PCR reads. The top ten hold roughly 18% of the sample, which has under 35,000 distinct CDR3 sequences, around 10% seen once. Specimen: effector memory CD4+ T cells from blood. The receptors were gathered from a human donor in good health. CDR3s include the opening cysteine and the closing phenylalanine or tryptophan. A D gene is named only where the DNA matches it firmly. Size tells how often a clone was seen (once, few, many) or the class of an expanded clone, and some rows leave it out.

>TRBV18|-|TRBJ2-3|TRBD1
CASSPPGTGTDTQYF
TGTGCCAGCTCACCACCGGGGACAGGTACAGATACGCAGTATTTT
>TRBV5-5|-|TRBJ1-5|TRBD1
CASSVGLTGGNQPQHF
TGTGCCAGCAGCGTAGGACTGACAGGGGGCAATCAGCCCCAGCATTTT
>TRBV5-5|many|TRBJ1-4|-
CASSLRGNEKLFF
TGTGCCAGCAGCTTGAGAGGGAATGAAAAACTGTTTTTT
>TRBV7-2|-|TRBJ2-3|TRBD2
CASSPRTSGGADTQYF
TGTGCCAGTAGCCCTCGGACTAGCGGGGGGGCAGATACGCAGTATTTT
>TRBV20-1|many|TRBJ2-1|-
CSASGGAVRNEQFF
TGCAGTGCTAGTGGGGGGGCGGTCAGGAATGAGCAGTTCTTC
>TRBV20-1|few|TRBJ2-5|-
CSARDSTRETQYF
TGCAGTGCTAGAGATTCCACGAGGGAGACCCAGTACTTC
>TRBV7-2|-|TRBJ2-5|TRBD2
CAGQREGRETQYF
TGTGCCGGTCAGCGGGAGGGCCGCGAGACCCAGTACTTC
>TRBV25-1|-|TRBJ2-7|TRBD1
CATRGQGNEQYF
TGTGCCACCAGGGGACAGGGGAACGAGCAGTACTTC
>TRBV12-3/TRBV12-4|few|TRBJ2-1|TRBD2
CASLARGGQNEQFF
TGTGCCAGCCTCGCGCGGGGGGGCCAAAATGAGCAGTTCTTC
>TRBV2|many|TRBJ2-5|-
CASSERGSQETQYF
TGTGCCAGCAGTGAACGGGGATCCCAAGAGACCCAGTACTTC
>TRBV6-2/TRBV6-3|-|TRBJ2-5|-
CASSSQGEYQETQYF
TGTGCCAGCAGTTCCCAGGGAGAGTATCAAGAGACCCAGTACTTC
>TRBV7-2|few|TRBJ2-4|TRBD1
CASSSGTGGSIQYF
TGTGCCAGCAGCTCCGGGACAGGGGGTAGCATTCAGTACTTC
>TRBV7-3|-|TRBJ1-6|-
CASSLTGADYNSPLHF
TGTGCCAGCAGCTTAACGGGGGCGGATTATAATTCACCCCTCCACTTT
>TRBV20-1|-|TRBJ2-3|TRBD2
CSALAGQGTDTQYF
TGCAGTGCCTTAGCGGGACAAGGCACAGATACGCAGTATTTT
>TRBV29-1|many|TRBJ2-7|-
CSVATSLSSYEQYF
TGCAGCGTGGCGACATCTTTAAGCTCCTACGAGCAGTACTTC
>TRBV6-4|-|TRBJ2-3|TRBD2
CASAREEQNTQYF
TGTGCCAGCGCGCGGGAGGAACAGAATACGCAGTATTTT
>TRBV20-1|many|TRBJ1-5|-
CSARDKGMQPQHF
TGCAGTGCTAGAGATAAGGGGATGCAGCCCCAGCATTTT
>TRBV4-3|-|TRBJ1-3|-
CASSQDARSYSGNTIYF
TGCGCCAGCAGCCAAGACGCTCGCAGCTACTCTGGAAACACCATATATTTT
>TRBV7-9|many|TRBJ2-5|-
CASSLDRATETQYF
TGTGCCAGCAGCTTAGATAGGGCCACGGAGACCCAGTACTTC
>TRBV7-2|few|TRBJ2-5|-
CASSPRPQESQYF
TGTGCCAGCAGCCCCCGCCCACAAGAGTCCCAGTACTTC
>TRBV3-1|-|TRBJ2-1|-
CASSDNGTPKNEQFF
TGTGCCAGCAGCGATAATGGGACCCCCAAAAATGAGCAGTTCTTC
>TRBV7-2|-|TRBJ1-2|-
CASSLSPEGYGYTF
TGTGCCAGCAGCTTATCACCGGAGGGGTATGGCTACACCTTC
>TRBV4-3|few|TRBJ2-5|TRBD1
CASSQGLTGKGQTQYF
TGCGCCAGCAGCCAAGGGCTGACAGGGAAAGGCCAGACCCAGTACTTC
>TRBV7-9|-|TRBJ1-1|-
CASSLVYAFF
TGTGCCAGCAGCTTAGTCTACGCTTTCTTT
>TRBV12-5|many|TRBJ2-3|TRBD1
CASGLAPPGQGYDTQYF
TGTGCTAGTGGTTTGGCCCCTCCGGGACAGGGTTACGATACGCAGTATTTT